One sample yielded the 32 T cell receptor beta chains listed below, sequenced in a study of T-cell reconstitution after alpha-beta-depleted transplantation in children. Preparation of the TCRbeta library was carried out with unique molecular identifiers. TCRdb fed the PCR reads into MiXCR, producing one record per CDR3 protein. Found here are about 830,000 distinct CDR3 sequences, 16% of them singletons; the top ten hold about 5%. The source material was PBMCs, mostly from graft donor cells, sampled 360 days after TCRalphabeta/CD19-depleted stem cell transplant. The receptors stem from a male patient younger than 18 who had a stem cell transplant for acute lymphoblastic leukemia, so the T cells may come from the graft donor.

V gene TRBV19 combines with J gene TRBJ2-1, with D unclear. This CDR3 has 12 amino acids. V was clipped by 1 base and J by 8 bases, with 6 bases between them. CDR1 is LNHDA and CDR2 is SQIVND in the germline V gene (reference sequence). In nucleotides, the CDR3 is TGTGCCAGTAGTATAGGTGACGATGAGCAGTTCTTC. As protein: CASSIGDDEQFF.

The table lists this clonotype with many counts. V usage is TRBV2 and J usage is TRBJ2-1; D possibly corresponds to TRBD2 (5 bases). The CDR3 sequence is 14 residues long. Germline-derived CDR1 and CDR2 are SNHLY and FYNNEI. V gave up 4 bases and J gave up 2 bases, with 9 bases separating them. The CDR3 region has the DNA TGTGCCAGCAGTGCCCTCGGGACCTACAATGAGCAGTTCTTC. Its translation is CASSALGTYNEQFF. Variable domain in full (rest from reference TRBV2 and TRBJ2-1): EPEVTQTPSHQVTQMGQEVILRCVPISNHLYFYWYRQILGQKVEFLVSFYNNEISEKSEIFDDQFSVERPDGSNFTLKIRSTKLEDSAMYFCASSALGTYNEQFFGPGTRLTVL.

The chain joins TRBV20-1 to TRBJ2-1; D might be TRBD1 (6 bases). This CDR3 has 13 amino acids. Trimming cost V 7 bases and J 6 bases, with 16 bases left between them. The germline V gene has CDR1 DFQATT and CDR2 SNEGSKA (reference sequence). The CDR3 DNA follows: TGCAGTGGACCAAGGGCAGGGGCCAATGAGCAGTTCTTC. It translates to CSGPRAGANEQFF.

As to this clonotype: One junction end does not reproduce the germline sequence, and a read error may be involved. V and J are TRBV20-1 and TRBJ2-7; D remains ambiguous. The CDR3 is 17 residues long. Looked up from germline, CDR1 is DFQATT and CDR2 is SNEGSKA (reference sequence). CDR3 DNA sequence: TGCTGTGCTAGAGACCCATCGAGCCCCAGGAGCTCCTACGAGCAGTACTTC. Protein sequence: CCARDPSSPRSSYEQYF.

This clonotype has a handful of counts. The genes are TRBV20-1 and TRBJ2-1; 7 bases map to TRBD1. The J segment lost 0 bases and the V segment lost 5 bases, leaving 7 bases of the junction unmatched. This CDR3 spans 15 amino acids. The germline CDR1 and CDR2 sequences are DFQATT and SNEGSKA (reference sequence). The CDR3 spells CSAPNNRGSYNEQFF. In DNA, the CDR3 is TGCAGTGCTCCAAATAACAGGGGCTCCTACAATGAGCAGTTCTTC.

This clonotype has at least ten counts. The rearrangement links TRBV12-3 or TRBV12-4 to TRBJ2-1; no reliable D call. This CDR3 contains 11 residues. V dropped 3 bases and J dropped 15 bases, with 12 bases sitting between them. CDR3 sequence (DNA): TGTGCCAGCAGTTTCCGATTGACGCGGTTCTTC. Translating gives CASSFRLTRFF.

The chain uses TRBV5-1 and TRBJ2-5; 7 bases are shared with TRBD1. Germline V gene data show CDR1 as SGHRS and CDR2 as YFSETQ. V lost 5 bases, J lost 2 bases, and 12 bases stayed unmatched. CDR3 length: 16 residues. The CDR3 region is CASRRYRDSYQETQYF. The CDR3 DNA reads TGCGCCAGCAGGCGATACCGGGACAGCTATCAAGAGACCCAGTACTTC.

The rearrangement uses TRBV12-3 or TRBV12-4 and TRBJ1-3; TRBD1 might be the D (5 bases). The CDR3 covers 15 residues. V shed 6 bases and J shed 1 base, with 13 bases lying between them. The CDR3 nucleotides are TGTGCCAGCAGCCGAGGTGGGGGATCTGGAAACACCATATATTTT. Amino acids: CASSRGGGSGNTIYF.

This clonotype was observed a few times. The chain employs TRBV10-3 and TRBJ2-2; D is unclear. Trimming shortened V by 5 bases and J by 1 base, and 14 bases separated the two germline ends. Germline V gene lookup returns CDR1 ENHRY and CDR2 SYGVKD. This CDR3 is built from 16 residues. The CDR3 is CAISSWTGKNTGELFF. The CDR3, as DNA: TGTGCCATCAGTTCCTGGACGGGCAAGAACACCGGGGAGCTGTTTTTT.

This clonotype has just a few counts. The J gene is TRBJ2-3, the V gene TRBV4-1, with no clear D. The CDR3 totals 14 residues. Trimming stripped 2 bases from V and 6 bases from J, with 12 bases between. Germline lookup yields CDR1 MGHRA and CDR2 YSYEKL. The CDR3 loop is CASSQTRMGDTQYF. The CDR3 nucleotides are TGCGCCAGCAGCCAAACCCGAATGGGTGATACGCAGTATTTT.

This chain uses TRBV7-9 with TRBJ2-4; either TRBD1 or TRBD2 may fit D (5 bases each). V shed 5 bases and J shed 0 bases, with 14 bases lying between them. The CDR3 runs to 16 residues. Germline values: CDR1 SEHNR, CDR2 FQNEAQ (reference sequence). The CDR3 DNA reads TGTGCCAGCAGCCCGAGGGTGGGGCTAGCCAAAAACATTCAGTACTTC. It specifies CASSPRVGLAKNIQYF. The complete variable domain, with remaining parts taken from reference TRBV7-9 and TRBJ2-4, reads DTGVSQNPRHKITKRGQNVTFRCDPISEHNRLYWYRQTLGQGPEFLTYFQNEAQLEKSRLLSDRFSAERPKGSFSTLEIQRTEQGDSAMYLCASSPRVGLAKNIQYFGAGTRLSVL.

The chain uses TRBV20-1 and TRBJ1-1, with D uncertain. The germline gives CDR1 DFQATT, CDR2 SNEGSKA (reference sequence). The CDR3 consists of 10 residues. The CDR3 loop is CRARRTEAFF. The CDR3 coding sequence is TGCAGAGCCAGGAGAACTGAAGCTTTCTTT.

This clonotype turned up a few times. This chain links TRBV27 with TRBJ2-7; D is unclear. V shed 7 bases and J shed 0 bases, with 19 bases lying between them. Germline V gene lookup returns CDR1 MNHEY and CDR2 SMNVEV (reference sequence). The CDR3 consists of 16 residues. The CDR3 DNA reads TGTGCCAGCACCGACCGACCAGGTCCAAGCTCCTACGAGCAGTACTTC. Encoded protein: CASTDRPGPSSYEQYF.

This clonotype was detected ten times or more. The rearrangement links TRBV29-1 to TRBJ2-2; tentatively, D is TRBD2 (6 bases). The CDR3 runs 14 residues. In germline, CDR1 is SQVTM, CDR2 ANQGSEA. V lost 7 bases and J lost 4, with 16 bases in between. The CDR3 coding sequence is TGCAGCGCCGCGGGGTACCGAACCACCGGGGAGCTGTTTTTT. Amino acids: CSAAGYRTTGELFF.

The DNA for the CDR3 is TGCAGTGCCCGGACCCGTTCCTACAATGAGCAGTTCTTC. Protein: CSARTRSYNEQFF. This rearrangement joins TRBV20-1 to TRBJ2-1; D unresolved. This CDR3 region has 13 residues. Germline V lookup: CDR1 DFQATT, CDR2 SNEGSKA (reference sequence). V lost 6 bases, J lost 1 base, and 10 bases lay in between.

This clonotype occurred a few times. The rearrangement joins TRBV3-1 to TRBJ1-1; D is uncertain. CDR3 length: 14 residues. Per germline, CDR1 LGHDT and CDR2 YNNKEL (reference sequence). Trimming pared 3 bases from V and 0 bases from J, leaving 8 bases between. The CDR3 sequence is CASSHLRMNTEAFF. CDR3 sequence (DNA): TGTGCCAGCAGCCATTTGAGAATGAACACTGAAGCTTTCTTT.

The chain has TRBV20-1 and TRBJ2-1; D perhaps matches TRBD2 (5 bases). Germline V gene data show CDR1 as DFQATT and CDR2 as SNEGSKA (reference sequence). The CDR3 consists of 16 residues. With 2 bases removed from V and 2 bases from J, the gap between germline ends came to 16 bases. The CDR3 bases are TGCAGTGCTAGATCGGCGAGCGGCCCAACCTACAATGAGCAGTTCTTC. It is translated as CSARSASGPTYNEQFF.

J is TRBJ2-7 and V is TRBV2, with 7 nucleotides matching TRBD1. This CDR3 spans 12 amino acids. V was clipped by 10 bases and J by 6 bases; unmatched bases: 9. Looked up from germline, CDR1 is SNHLY and CDR2 is FYNNEI. The CDR3 nucleotides are TGTGCCATAGACAGGGCGAATGGCGAGCAGTACTTC. Protein product: CAIDRANGEQYF.

The chain carries TRBV7-2 and TRBJ1-4; perhaps TRBD1 as D (5 bases). The CDR3 contains 14 residues. Per germline, CDR1 SGHTA and CDR2 FQGNSA. V lost 8 bases to trimming and J lost 0 bases, with 10 bases between them. The CDR3 DNA sequence: TGTGCCAGCCAAGACAGTGCAACTAATGAAAAACTGTTTTTT. It specifies CASQDSATNEKLFF.

The chain couples TRBV7-9 to TRBJ2-7, with 9 bases fitting TRBD2. The CDR3 has 16 residues. Germline lookup yields CDR1 SEHNR and CDR2 FQNEAQ (reference sequence). With V trimmed by 5 bases and J by 3 bases, 11 bases remained unmatched. Here the CDR3 reads CASSRGGSGRLYEQYF. CDR3 coding DNA: TGTGCCAGCAGCCGCGGGGGTAGCGGGAGACTCTACGAGCAGTACTTC.

This clonotype was detected only a few times. This chain connects TRBV5-1 to TRBJ2-5, with TRBD1 matching 8 bases. This CDR3 region has 15 residues. J was trimmed by 4 bases and V by 1 base; bases with no gene match: 6. Germline V lookup: CDR1 SGHRS, CDR2 YFSETQ. The CDR3 loop reads CASSLSQGAGETQYF. The CDR3 DNA follows: TGCGCCAGCAGCTTGTCCCAGGGGGCGGGAGAGACCCAGTACTTC. Full variable domain (rest looked up from reference TRBV5-1 and TRBJ2-5): KAGVTQTPRYLIKTRGQQVTLSCSPISGHRSVSWYQQTPGQGLQFLFEYFSETQRNKGNFPGRFSGRQFSNSRSEMNVSTLELGDSALYLCASSLSQGAGETQYFGPGTRLLVL.

This rearrangement joins TRBV4-1 to TRBJ2-7; possible D gene TRBD2, 5 bases. The CDR3 loop spans 15 amino acids. CDR1 and CDR2 (germline): MGHRA, YSYEKL. With 0 bases removed from V and 1 base from J, the gap between germline ends came to 10 bases. CDR3 region: CASSQETRGSYEQYF. CDR3 bases: TGCGCCAGCAGCCAAGAGACACGGGGATCCTACGAGCAGTACTTC.

This clonotype was detected only a few times. V usage is TRBV5-1 and J usage is TRBJ2-1; maybe TRBD2 (5 bases). Trimming cost V 4 bases and J 8 bases, with 13 bases left between them. The CDR3 is made up of 13 amino acids. Germline lookup yields CDR1 SGHRS and CDR2 YFSETQ. For the CDR3, the DNA is TGCGCCAGCAGCCGTGGACTCATCCATGAGCAGTTCTTC. Its translation: CASSRGLIHEQFF.

The rearrangement uses TRBV9 and TRBJ2-7; D may be TRBD2 (5 bases). The CDR3 contains 16 residues. V lost 0 bases to trimming and J lost 4 bases, with 17 bases between them. The germline gives CDR1 SGDLS, CDR2 YYNGEE. CDR3 nucleotides: TGTGCCAGCAGCGTAGCTCCTTTAGCCCGGGGTTACGAGCAGTACTTC. It yields the protein CASSVAPLARGYEQYF.

This clonotype has at least ten counts. The gene calls are TRBV12-3 or TRBV12-4 and TRBJ1-5; perhaps TRBD1 as D (5 bases). CDR3 size: 12 residues. V lost 6 bases and J lost 4, with 7 bases in between. CDR3 DNA sequence: TGTGCCAGCAGGCAGGGTAATCAGCCCCAGCATTTT. Amino acid sequence: CASRQGNQPQHF.

Many counts were recorded for this clonotype. The rearrangement uses TRBV13 and TRBJ2-7; D uncertain. The CDR3 has 14 amino acids. Trimming pared 6 bases from V and 6 bases from J, leaving 18 bases between. From germline, CDR1 is PRHDT and CDR2 FYEKMQ (reference sequence). The CDR3 protein is CASRPIGRSGEQYF. As DNA, the CDR3 is TGTGCCAGCAGACCGATAGGAAGATCGGGCGAGCAGTACTTC.

The J gene is TRBJ2-1, the V gene TRBV10-3, with 7 bases matching TRBD2. The germline CDR1 and CDR2 sequences are ENHRY and SYGVKD. CDR3 length: 15 amino acids. The junction had 13 bases not matched to a gene; V was cut back by 6 bases and J by 8 bases. CDR3 nucleotides: TGTGCCATCAGAAGAACCGGGACTACGGGCGATGAGCAGTTCTTC. Its translation: CAIRRTGTTGDEQFF.

A remark on this clonotype: One end of the junction varies from germline; a read error may be responsible. This rearrangement joins TRBV7-6 to TRBJ2-7, with 11 bases identical to TRBD2. Germline V gene lookup returns CDR1 SGHVS and CDR2 FNYEAQ. This CDR3 contains 14 residues. CDR3 residues: CASSIAGGPHEQYF. The CDR3 DNA reads TGTGCCAGCAGCATAGCGGGAGGGCCCCACGAGCAGTACTTC.

V usage is TRBV7-3 and J usage is TRBJ2-1, with D tentatively TRBD2 (6 bases). Trimming took 5 bases from V and 7 from J, leaving 21 bases between them. Germline loops: CDR1 SGHTA, CDR2 FQGTGA. The CDR3 runs 16 residues. Here the CDR3 reads CASSPKAASASNEQFF. Here the CDR3 DNA reads TGTGCCAGCAGCCCCAAAGCGGCTAGCGCGTCGAATGAGCAGTTCTTC. The entire variable domain, with the rest obtained from reference TRBV7-3 and TRBJ2-1, is as follows: GAGVSQTPSNKVTEKGKYVELRCDPISGHTALYWYRQSLGQGPEFLIYFQGTGAADDSGLPNDRFFAVRPEGSVSTLKIQRTERGDSAVYLCASSPKAASASNEQFFGPGTRLTVL.

This clonotype occurred a few times. This chain joins TRBV5-1 and TRBJ1-1; D might be TRBD1 (5 bases). CDR3 length equals 15 residues. Trimming left V 2 bases short and J 1 base short, with 12 bases between. Germline V gives CDR1 SGHRS, CDR2 YFSETQ. The CDR3 region is CASSFLGVRNTEAFF. DNA of the CDR3: TGCGCCAGCAGCTTCTTGGGGGTCCGGAACACTGAAGCTTTCTTT.

In the case of this clonotype: This may stem from a read error, because a much larger clone lies one nucleotide away. This chain connects TRBV12-3 or TRBV12-4 to TRBJ2-7; D is undetermined. With 3 bases removed from V and 4 bases from J, the gap between germline ends came to 10 bases. The CDR3 runs to 13 residues. The CDR3 reads CASSLGRQYEQYF. CDR3 DNA: TGTGCCAGCAGTTTGGGCAGGCAGTACGAGCAGTACTTC.

This clonotype was counted a few times. V usage is TRBV15 and J usage is TRBJ1-1; D gene uncertain. V was cut by 5 bases and J by 6 bases, with 10 bases left in between. Germline values: CDR1 LNHNV, CDR2 YYDKDF (reference sequence). CDR3 length equals 12 residues. The CDR3 DNA sequence: TGTGCCACCAGCCCAATAGTCTCTGAAGCTTTCTTT. Protein: CATSPIVSEAFF.